The 24 T cell receptor beta chains presented below share a single source sample, sequenced in a study of cytomegalovirus exposure and HLA in healthy donors (dated by TCRdb to 2017 to 2019). Library preparation was by the immunoSEQ multiplex PCR assay. In TCRdb, the immuneACCESS table is reduced to in-frame sequences with V and J assigned. These tables do not hold every clone; where another copy was compared, an unresolved V gene accounts for under half, and the others remain unexplained. Across this sample there are some 330,000 clones, with roughly 90% seen only once. Together, the top ten hold about 0.8% of the sample. The sequencing input was PBMCs. The receptor set was obtained from a woman under 30 in good health and CMV-seronegative.

This clone occurred a few times. The chain recombines TRBV9 with TRBJ2-7; D remains ambiguous. Trimming removed 0 bases from V and 1 base from J, with 11 bases in between. Per germline, CDR1 SGDLS and CDR2 YYNGEE. The CDR3 is made up of 15 amino acids. CDR3 nucleotide sequence: TGTGCCAGCAGCGTAGGTGAGCGCCGATCCTACGAGCAGTACTTC. It translates to CASSVGERRSYEQYF.

The V gene is TRBV11-2, the J gene TRBJ2-7, with 12 bases that match TRBD2. The J segment lost 6 bases and the V segment lost 5 bases, leaving 5 bases of the junction unmatched. The CDR3 has 14 residues. Per germline, CDR1 SGHAT and CDR2 FQNNGV. CDR3 loop: CASSQPGLAGEQYF. The CDR3, as DNA: TGTGCCAGCAGCCAGCCGGGACTAGCGGGCGAGCAGTACTTC.

In nucleotides, the CDR3 is TGTGCCAGCAGCTTAGGAGGGGGCCTCATAGATGGCTACACCTTC. Its translation: CASSLGGGLIDGYTF. The chain recombines TRBV7-2 with TRBJ1-2; 7 nucleotides agree with TRBD1. The trim removed 1 base at V and 6 bases at J, leaving 8 bases unmatched. The CDR3 contains 15 residues. Germline values: CDR1 SGHTA, CDR2 FQGNSA.

This clone was seen ten or more times. The chain links TRBV2 to TRBJ2-7; a possible D gene is TRBD2 (5 bases). Germline V gene lookup returns CDR1 SNHLY and CDR2 FYNNEI. V was shortened by 5 bases and J by 2 bases, with 10 bases between the two germline ends. The CDR3 runs 13 residues. The chain's CDR3 is CASSRGSPYEQYF. The CDR3 DNA reads TGTGCCAGCAGTCGGGGTAGTCCCTACGAGCAGTACTTC.

The CDR3 sequence is CASSPLTSGRRDEQFF. In DNA form, the CDR3 reads TGTGCCAGCTCACCATTGACTAGCGGGAGGCGGGATGAGCAGTTCTTC. The V call is TRBV18, the J call TRBJ2-1; 13 nucleotides match TRBD2. The CDR3 runs to 16 residues. Trimming at V came to 2 bases and at J to 8 bases, leaving 6 bases not matched to a gene. Germline lookup yields CDR1 KGHSH and CDR2 LQKENI.

V and J are TRBV11-1 and TRBJ2-3; maybe TRBD1 (6 bases). The germline V gene encodes CDR1 SGHAT and CDR2 FQDESV (reference sequence). This CDR3 is built from 15 residues. Trimming removed 5 bases at V and 6 bases at J, with 18 bases between. CDR3 DNA sequence: TGTGCCAGCAGCACCAGACAGGTTGACGGTGATACGCAGTATTTT. This translates into CASSTRQVDGDTQYF. The complete variable domain, with remaining parts taken from reference TRBV11-1 and TRBJ2-3, reads EAEVAQSPRYKITEKSQAVAFWCDPISGHATLYWYRQILGQGPELLVQFQDESVVDDSQLPKDRFSAERLKGVDSTLKIQPAELGDSAMYLCASSTRQVDGDTQYFGPGTRLTVL.

The rearrangement uses TRBV9 and TRBJ2-3, with D possibly being TRBD1 (5 bases). V lost 6 bases to trimming and J lost 4 bases, with 15 bases between them. This CDR3 contains 14 residues. CDR1 and CDR2 from the germline V gene are SGDLS and YYNGEE. For the CDR3, the DNA is TGTGCCAGCAAGGGGCAGGCCGGAGCAGATACGCAGTATTTT. This codes for CASKGQAGADTQYF.

The rearrangement uses TRBV19 and TRBJ2-7, with 11 bases identical to TRBD2. Germline CDR1 LNHDA, CDR2 SQIVND (reference sequence). V was pared by 5 bases and J by 3 bases, with 15 bases of the junction left unmatched. The CDR3 has 18 residues. Written as DNA, the CDR3 is TGTGCCAGTAGTCGCACATTCCAACTAGCGGGAGTGATCTACGAGCAGTACTTC. Amino acids: CASSRTFQLAGVIYEQYF.

The chain carries TRBV5-6 and TRBJ2-1; 10 bases are shared with TRBD2. Germline V lookup: CDR1 SGHDT, CDR2 YYEEEE. The CDR3 spans 15 residues. V lost 3 bases and J lost 7; bases outside the gene matches: 7. This chain's CDR3 is CASSSIAGGLNEQFF. DNA of the CDR3: TGTGCCAGCAGCTCCATAGCGGGAGGTTTAAATGAGCAGTTCTTC.

In the case of this clone: This likely comes from a read error, as the CDR3 has no conserved phenylalanine or tryptophan at its end. It is unclear where the CDR3 begins or ends on the DNA, so no DNA is shown, and the CDR3 is as TCRdb lists it. The rearrangement links TRBV6-5 to TRBJ1-2; whether TRBD1, the table's D call, matches the DNA was not checked. The germline V gene encodes CDR1 MNHEY and CDR2 SVGAGI. Termini included, the CDR3 measures 16 amino acids. CDR3 protein: CASSYSSPGTGENPMV.

The CDR3 spells CASSQATGEGEKLFF. The CDR3 bases are TGCGCCAGCAGCCAAGCGACAGGGGAGGGTGAAAAACTGTTTTTT. The V call is TRBV4-3, the J call TRBJ1-4; TRBD1 agrees at 8 bases. Per the germline V gene, CDR1 is LGHNA and CDR2 is YSLEER. The CDR3 extends over 15 amino acids. The ends lost 1 base at V and 7 bases at J; junction bases unmatched: 5.

V is TRBV28 and J is TRBJ1-4; D is perhaps TRBD1 (5 bases). The length of the CDR3 is 13 residues. Germline CDR1 reads MDHEN; CDR2 reads SYDVKM. V was cut by 10 bases and J by 7 bases, with 16 bases left in between. This chain's CDR3 is CAIGGAGAEKLFF. In nucleotides, the CDR3 is TGTGCCATCGGCGGGGCAGGTGCTGAAAAACTGTTTTTT. Full variable domain (outside the CDR3, taken from reference TRBV28 and TRBJ1-4): DVKVTQSSRYLVKRTGEKVFLECVQDMDHENMFWYRQDPGLGLRLIYFSYDVKMKEKGDIPEGYSVSREKKERFSLILESASTNQTSMYLCAIGGAGAEKLFFGSGTQLSVL.

The rearrangement links TRBV7-8 to TRBJ2-3; 7 bases line up with TRBD2. The CDR3 extends over 17 amino acids. V lost 1 base and J lost 6; bases outside the gene matches: 13. Germline V CDR1 and CDR2: SGHVS, FQNEAQ. The CDR3 sequence: CASSLGPRGGSMDTQYF. The CDR3 bases are TGTGCCAGCAGCTTAGGCCCTCGGGGCGGGAGTATGGATACGCAGTATTTT.

V is TRBV29-1 and J is TRBJ2-1; 13 bases are a match to TRBD2. In germline, CDR1 is SQVTM, CDR2 ANQGSEA. This CDR3 has 17 residues. With V trimmed by 3 bases and J by 1 base, 6 bases remained unmatched. DNA of the CDR3: TGCAGCGTTGAGGGACTAGCGGGATTCTTGTCCTACAATGAGCAGTTCTTC. Translating it yields CSVEGLAGFLSYNEQFF.

The CDR3 region has the DNA TGTGCCAGCAGTACACGAAGCGGGAGGGGTGATGAGCAGTTCTTC. It encodes CASSTRSGRGDEQFF. The chain has TRBV7-2 and TRBJ2-1; 10 bases are shared with TRBD2. V shed 6 bases and J 8 bases; nucleotides not matched to a gene: 10. The CDR3 extends over 15 amino acids. Germline CDR1 and CDR2: SGHTA and FQGNSA. Full variable domain (remainder filled in from reference TRBV7-2 and TRBJ2-1): GAGVSQSPSNKVTEKGKDVELRCDPISGHTALYWYRQSLGQGLEFLIYFQGNSAPDKSGLPSDRFSAERTGGSVSTLTIQRTQQEDSAVYLCASSTRSGRGDEQFFGPGTRLTVL.

The chain combines TRBV6-5 with TRBJ1-4; possible D gene TRBD1, 6 bases. Trimming removed 0 bases at V and 8 bases at J, with 7 bases between. Per the germline V gene, CDR1 is MNHEY and CDR2 is SVGAGI. This CDR3 contains 13 residues. The CDR3 DNA follows: TGTGCCAGCAGTTACTCCGGGACAGAAAAACTGTTTTTT. This codes for CASSYSGTEKLFF.

V usage is TRBV2 and J usage is TRBJ1-4, with D perhaps TRBD1 (5 bases). This CDR3 comprises 13 residues. V lost 5 bases, J lost 3 bases, and 7 bases lay in between. The germline gives CDR1 SNHLY, CDR2 FYNNEI. DNA for the CDR3: TGTGCCAGCAGTTCGACAGCTAATGAAAAACTGTTTTTT. Amino acid sequence: CASSSTANEKLFF.

CDR3 sequence reads: CASSRDRGFGYTF. Here the CDR3 DNA reads TGTGCCAGCAGTCGGGACAGGGGATTTGGCTACACCTTC. The chain couples TRBV27 to TRBJ1-2, with 10 bases aligning to TRBD1. This CDR3 region has 13 residues. Per the germline V gene, CDR1 is MNHEY and CDR2 is SMNVEV (reference sequence). Trimming at V came to 5 bases and at J to 7 bases, leaving 4 bases not matched to a gene.

V usage is TRBV4-3 and J usage is TRBJ1-1; maybe TRBD1 (6 bases). The V gene lost 4 bases and the J gene lost 4 bases, with 16 bases spanning the gap. CDR3 length: 15 residues. Germline V gene sequence: CDR1 LGHNA, CDR2 YSLEER. CDR3 in amino acids: CASSPERGGPTEAFF. Written as DNA, the CDR3 is TGCGCCAGCAGCCCCGAACGGGGGGGGCCCACTGAAGCTTTCTTT.

The table lists this clone with a few counts. This chain links TRBV18 with TRBJ2-7; 12 bases map to TRBD1. The germline CDR1 and CDR2 sequences are KGHSH and LQKENI. This CDR3 contains 17 residues. Unmatched junction bases numbered 8, after V lost 3 bases and J lost 2 bases. The CDR3 loop reads CASSPRAGTGGAYEQYF. The CDR3 DNA sequence: TGTGCCAGCTCACCTCGGGCCGGGACAGGGGGCGCCTACGAGCAGTACTTC.

V is TRBV5-1 and J is TRBJ2-1, with a weak D call TRBD2 (6 bases). Germline CDR1 reads SGHRS; CDR2 reads YFSETQ. The length of the CDR3 is 15 residues. Deletions cut 0 bases from V and 8 bases from J, with 15 bases between. CDR3 DNA: TGCGCCAGCAGCTTGGTTAGCGGCGGGGACGATGAGCAGTTCTTC. This sequence encodes CASSLVSGGDDEQFF.

The rearrangement joins TRBV5-6 to TRBJ1-5; possibly TRBD1 for D (5 bases). This CDR3 comprises 14 residues. Trimming pared 0 bases from V and 5 bases from J, leaving 9 bases between. CDR1 is SGHDT, CDR2 YYEEEE, per germline. CDR3 in amino acids: CASSLVTDDQPQHF. CDR3 coding DNA: TGTGCCAGCAGCTTGGTGACAGATGATCAGCCCCAGCATTTT. Supplemented by reference TRBV5-6 and TRBJ1-5, the full variable domain reads DAGVTQSPTHLIKTRGQQVTLRCSPKSGHDTVSWYQQALGQGPQFIFQYYEEEERQRGNFPDRFSGHQFPNYSSELNVNALLLGDSALYLCASSLVTDDQPQHFGDGTRLSIL.

J is TRBJ1-1 and V is TRBV11-3; D is undetermined. V was cut by 0 bases and J by 8 bases, with 10 bases left in between. The V gene's germline CDR1 is SGHNT and CDR2 YENEEA. The CDR3 spans 13 residues. The CDR3 loop reads CASSLDESGEAFF. CDR3 in DNA: TGTGCCAGCAGCTTAGATGAATCAGGAGAAGCTTTCTTT.

V gene TRBV2 combines with J gene TRBJ2-5; D perhaps matches TRBD1 (5 bases). With 2 bases removed from V and 2 bases from J, the gap between germline ends came to 9 bases. This CDR3 region has 14 residues. Germline V gene data show CDR1 as SNHLY and CDR2 as FYNNEI. CDR3 sequence reads: CASSEQGSQETQYF. CDR3 DNA sequence: TGTGCCAGCAGTGAACAGGGATCTCAAGAGACCCAGTACTTC.